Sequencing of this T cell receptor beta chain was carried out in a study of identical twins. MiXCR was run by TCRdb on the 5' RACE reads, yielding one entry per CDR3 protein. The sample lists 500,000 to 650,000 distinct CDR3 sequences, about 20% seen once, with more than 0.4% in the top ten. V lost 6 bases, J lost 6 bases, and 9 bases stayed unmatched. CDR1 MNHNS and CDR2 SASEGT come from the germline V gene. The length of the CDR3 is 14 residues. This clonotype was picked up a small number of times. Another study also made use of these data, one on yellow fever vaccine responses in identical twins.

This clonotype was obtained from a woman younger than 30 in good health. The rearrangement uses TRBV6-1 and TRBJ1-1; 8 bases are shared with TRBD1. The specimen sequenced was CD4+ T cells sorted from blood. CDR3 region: CASSQDRVQAEAFF. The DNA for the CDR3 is TGTGCCAGCAGCCAGGACAGGGTTCAGGCTGAAGCTTTCTTT.